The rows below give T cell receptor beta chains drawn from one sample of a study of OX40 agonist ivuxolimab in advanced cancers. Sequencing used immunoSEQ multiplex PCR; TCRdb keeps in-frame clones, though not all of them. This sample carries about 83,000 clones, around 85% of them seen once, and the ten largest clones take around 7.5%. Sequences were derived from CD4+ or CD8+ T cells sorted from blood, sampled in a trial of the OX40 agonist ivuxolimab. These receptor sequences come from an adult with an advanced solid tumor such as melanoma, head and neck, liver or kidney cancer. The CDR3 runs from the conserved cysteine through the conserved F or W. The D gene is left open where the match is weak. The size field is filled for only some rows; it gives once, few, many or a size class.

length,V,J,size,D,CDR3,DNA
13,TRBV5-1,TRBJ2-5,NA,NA,CASSWTLSETQYF,TGCGCCAGCAGCTGGACCCTCTCGGAGACCCAGTACTTC
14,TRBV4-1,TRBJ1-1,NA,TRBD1,CASSREGAGGEAFF,TGCGCCAGCAGCCGTGAGGGGGCAGGCGGTGAAGCTTTCTTT
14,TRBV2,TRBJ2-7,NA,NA,CASSRGRDSYEQYF,TGTGCCAGCAGCCGCGGGCGGGACAGCTACGAGCAGTACTTC
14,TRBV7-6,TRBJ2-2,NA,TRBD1,CASSERTGSGELFF,TGTGCCAGCAGCGAAAGGACAGGGAGTGGGGAGCTGTTTTTT
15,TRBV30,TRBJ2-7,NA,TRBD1,CAWSLYRGPEKEQYF,TGTGCCTGGAGCTTATACAGGGGGCCGGAGAAAGAGCAGTACTTC
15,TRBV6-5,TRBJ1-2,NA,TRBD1,CASSYADRVNYGYTF,TGTGCCAGCAGTTACGCCGACAGGGTAAACTATGGCTACACCTTC
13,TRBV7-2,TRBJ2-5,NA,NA,CASSLQGKETQYF,TGTGCCAGCAGCCTCCAGGGGAAAGAGACCCAGTACTTC
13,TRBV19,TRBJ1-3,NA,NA,CASMTQSGNTIYF,TGTGCCAGTATGACTCAGTCTGGAAACACCATATATTTT
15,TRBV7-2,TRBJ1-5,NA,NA,CASSSTGVSNQPQHF,TGTGCCAGCAGCTCGACAGGAGTTAGCAATCAGCCCCAGCATTTT
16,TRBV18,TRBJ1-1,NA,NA,CASSPIVGREATEAFF,TGTGCCAGCTCACCGATTGTAGGCAGGGAGGCCACTGAAGCTTTCTTT
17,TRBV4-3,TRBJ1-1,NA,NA,CASSQDRALTLNTEAFF,TGCGCCAGCAGCCAAGATAGGGCCCTTACTTTGAACACTGAAGCTTTCTTT
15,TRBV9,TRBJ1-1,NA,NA,CASSVDGSGYTEAFF,TGTGCCAGCAGCGTAGACGGCTCCGGGTACACTGAAGCTTTCTTT
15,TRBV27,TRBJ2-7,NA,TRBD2,CASSLSPSGSYEQYF,TGTGCCAGCAGTTTATCCCCTAGCGGGAGTTACGAGCAGTACTTC
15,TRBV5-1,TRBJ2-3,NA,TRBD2,CASSLSSGGADTQYF,TGCGCCAGCAGCTTGAGTAGCGGGGGGGCCGATACGCAGTATTTT
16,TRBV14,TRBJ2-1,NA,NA,CASSQGLVIRMNEQFF,TGTGCCAGCAGCCAAGGACTAGTCATCAGGATGAATGAGCAGTTCTTC
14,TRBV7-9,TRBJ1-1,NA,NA,CASSFEGGNTEAFF,TGTGCCAGCAGCTTCGAGGGAGGGAACACTGAAGCTTTCTTT
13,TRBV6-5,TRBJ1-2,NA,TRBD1,CASSLDRSYGYTF,TGTGCCAGCAGCCTGGACAGGTCCTATGGCTACACCTTC
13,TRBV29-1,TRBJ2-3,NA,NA,CSVEALSTDTQYF,TGCAGCGTTGAAGCGCTAAGCACAGATACGCAGTATTTT
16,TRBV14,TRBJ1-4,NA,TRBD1,CASSRMTGEVNEKLFF,TGTGCCAGCAGCCGGATGACAGGGGAAGTTAATGAAAAACTGTTTTTT
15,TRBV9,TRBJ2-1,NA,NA,CASSGRQDYVNEQFF,TGTGCCAGCAGCGGACGACAGGACTATGTCAATGAGCAGTTCTTC
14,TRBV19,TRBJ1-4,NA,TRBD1,CASNRRDRNEKLFF,TGTGCCAGTAACCGCCGGGACAGGAATGAAAAACTGTTTTTT
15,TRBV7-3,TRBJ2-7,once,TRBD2,CASSHRASGSYEQYF,TGTGCCAGCAGCCACCGGGCTAGCGGGTCCTACGAGCAGTACTTC
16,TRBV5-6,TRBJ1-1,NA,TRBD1,CASSLFGQGPVPEAFF,TGTGCCAGCAGCTTGTTTGGACAGGGACCTGTTCCTGAAGCTTTCTTT
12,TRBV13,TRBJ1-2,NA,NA,CASSRRSYGYTF,TGTGCCAGCAGCCGTCGAAGTTATGGCTACACCTTC
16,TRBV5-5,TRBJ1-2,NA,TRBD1,CASSSGQGVANYGYTF,TGTGCCAGCAGCTCGGGACAGGGAGTAGCTAACTATGGCTACACCTTC
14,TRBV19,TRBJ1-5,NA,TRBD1,CASRPDRGGQPQHF,TGTGCCAGTAGGCCGGACAGGGGAGGACAGCCCCAGCATTTT
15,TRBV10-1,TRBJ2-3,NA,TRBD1,CASSGTGGRTDTQYF,TGCGCCAGCAGTGGTACAGGGGGCCGCACAGATACGCAGTATTTT
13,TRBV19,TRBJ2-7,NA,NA,CASRGTDSYEQYF,TGTGCCAGTAGGGGGACGGACTCCTACGAGCAGTACTTC
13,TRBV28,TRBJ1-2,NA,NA,CASSPEANYGYTF,TGTGCCAGCAGTCCCGAGGCTAACTATGGCTACACCTTC
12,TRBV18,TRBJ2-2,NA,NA,CASSRETGELFF,TGTGCCAGCTCACGGGAGACCGGGGAGCTGTTTTTT
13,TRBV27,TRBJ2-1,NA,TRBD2,CASKRGSTGEQFF,TGTGCCAGCAAGCGGGGGTCCACGGGGGAGCAGTTCTTC
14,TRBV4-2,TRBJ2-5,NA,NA,CASSPVGAQETQYF,TGTGCCAGCAGCCCGGTTGGGGCCCAAGAGACCCAGTACTTC